This entry concerns a single T cell receptor beta chain. The target antigen is unknown. Patients were excluded if they had other autoimmune diseases or uncontrolled infections, and likewise if pregnancy or lactation applied. The source of the PBMCs was less than 12 ml of fresh peripheral blood. There are 13 residues in the CDR3. Germline V gene data show CDR1 as KGHSH and CDR2 as LQKENI. V was clipped by 4 bases and J by 4 bases; unmatched bases: 3. The record originates from a study of Graves' ophthalmopathy and Graves' hyperthyroidism. CDR3 regions of TCR beta were amplified from RNA transcripts. Amplification began with first-round RT-PCR using HTBI primers, then second-round multiplex PCR was performed. TCRdb reanalysed the multiplex PCR reads using MiXCR and keeps one entry per CDR3 protein. The sample carries about 210,000 distinct CDR3 sequences, over 25% recorded once. Study-wide results and limits: Blood samples also showed most expanded thyroid clonotypes exceeding 0.001 frequency.

What was sequenced was peripheral blood. This receptor was identified in a man aged 50 to 60 with Graves' ophthalmopathy. V usage is TRBV18 and J usage is TRBJ1-2, with TRBD1 matching over 7 bases. CDR3 amino acids: CASSQGQLYGYTF. The CDR3 DNA is TGTGCCAGCTCACAGGGACAGCTCTATGGCTACACCTTC.